The rows below give T cell receptor beta chains drawn from one sample of a study of blood T cell repertoires in COVID-19. Libraries were prepared by immunoSEQ multiplex PCR; TCRdb keeps only in-frame clonotypes and omits some of them. Altogether 70,000 or so clones are present, approximately 90% being singletons, with the ten largest covering just under 0.6%. The sample taken for sequencing was peripheral blood. These receptors all stem from a man aged 55 to 70 with acute or convalescent COVID-19. CDR3s leave out the opening cysteine and the closing phenylalanine or tryptophan. A row's size may be missing; if present it is once, few, many or a size class.

abundance: NA
j_gene: TRBJ2-1
v_gene: TRBV2
CDR3aa: ASEAGVVNEQF

abundance: NA
j_gene: TRBJ2-7
v_gene: TRBV9
CDR3aa: ASSVGGTGEQY

abundance: NA
j_gene: TRBJ1-2
v_gene: TRBV7-9
CDR3aa: ASSLGVQGSRNGYT

abundance: few
j_gene: TRBJ1-3
v_gene: TRBV7-2
CDR3aa: ASSFGQGSSGNTIY

abundance: NA
j_gene: TRBJ1-1
v_gene: TRBV14
CDR3aa: ASSRTGDAF

abundance: NA
j_gene: TRBJ2-7
v_gene: TRBV5-4
CDR3aa: ASSLGLAGGYEQY

abundance: NA
j_gene: TRBJ1-6
v_gene: TRBV11-2
CDR3aa: ASSLGGMAGSPLH

abundance: NA
j_gene: TRBJ2-1
v_gene: TRBV18
CDR3aa: ASSPVDKSEQF

abundance: NA
j_gene: TRBJ1-6
v_gene: TRBV6-1
CDR3aa: ASSARSTGQGSPLH

abundance: NA
j_gene: TRBJ1-1
v_gene: TRBV6-1
CDR3aa: ASRQGAAEAF

abundance: NA
j_gene: TRBJ2-7
v_gene: TRBV6-6
CDR3aa: ASSYTIDYEQY

abundance: NA
j_gene: TRBJ2-3
v_gene: TRBV9
CDR3aa: ASSVDGRATRTDTQY

abundance: NA
j_gene: TRBJ2-5
v_gene: TRBV7-2
CDR3aa: ASSLVAAGGETQY

abundance: NA
j_gene: TRBJ1-4
v_gene: TRBV6-1
CDR3aa: ASSDLHGTNEKLF

abundance: few
j_gene: TRBJ1-2
v_gene: TRBV19
CDR3aa: ASTQGGNYGYT

abundance: NA
j_gene: TRBJ2-7
v_gene: TRBV6-5
CDR3aa: ASALSQSSYEQY

abundance: NA
j_gene: TRBJ2-5
v_gene: TRBV6-6
CDR3aa: ASSSPGGETETQY

abundance: NA
j_gene: TRBJ1-1
v_gene: TRBV12-5
CDR3aa: ASGLPSRGITEAF

abundance: NA
j_gene: TRBJ2-7
v_gene: TRBV11-1
CDR3aa: ASSLRLAPYEQY

abundance: NA
j_gene: TRBJ1-1
v_gene: TRBV5-6
CDR3aa: ASSRTGDGLGTEAF

abundance: once
j_gene: TRBJ2-2
v_gene: TRBV5-4
CDR3aa: ASSLSPGLAGMTGELF

abundance: once
j_gene: TRBJ2-7
v_gene: TRBV4-1
CDR3aa: ASSQATGTVSYEQY

abundance: NA
j_gene: TRBJ2-2
v_gene: TRBV7-3
CDR3aa: ASSLDSLGGELF

abundance: NA
j_gene: TRBJ2-5
v_gene: TRBV10-3
CDR3aa: AISEPLGRETQY

abundance: NA
j_gene: TRBJ2-2
v_gene: TRBV29-1
CDR3aa: SVRTGGNGELF

abundance: NA
j_gene: TRBJ2-3
v_gene: TRBV6-5
CDR3aa: ASSYQAGQEADTQY

abundance: NA
j_gene: TRBJ2-3
v_gene: TRBV24-1
CDR3aa: ATSDLSGGADTQY

abundance: once
j_gene: TRBJ2-2
v_gene: TRBV15
CDR3aa: ATSTSGVFTGELF

abundance: NA
j_gene: TRBJ1-2
v_gene: TRBV6-5
CDR3aa: ASRREGTYGYT

abundance: NA
j_gene: TRBJ2-3
v_gene: TRBV5-1
CDR3aa: ASSGTDRDTQY

abundance: NA
j_gene: TRBJ2-5
v_gene: TRBV5-1
CDR3aa: ASSLNNRVGSEETQY